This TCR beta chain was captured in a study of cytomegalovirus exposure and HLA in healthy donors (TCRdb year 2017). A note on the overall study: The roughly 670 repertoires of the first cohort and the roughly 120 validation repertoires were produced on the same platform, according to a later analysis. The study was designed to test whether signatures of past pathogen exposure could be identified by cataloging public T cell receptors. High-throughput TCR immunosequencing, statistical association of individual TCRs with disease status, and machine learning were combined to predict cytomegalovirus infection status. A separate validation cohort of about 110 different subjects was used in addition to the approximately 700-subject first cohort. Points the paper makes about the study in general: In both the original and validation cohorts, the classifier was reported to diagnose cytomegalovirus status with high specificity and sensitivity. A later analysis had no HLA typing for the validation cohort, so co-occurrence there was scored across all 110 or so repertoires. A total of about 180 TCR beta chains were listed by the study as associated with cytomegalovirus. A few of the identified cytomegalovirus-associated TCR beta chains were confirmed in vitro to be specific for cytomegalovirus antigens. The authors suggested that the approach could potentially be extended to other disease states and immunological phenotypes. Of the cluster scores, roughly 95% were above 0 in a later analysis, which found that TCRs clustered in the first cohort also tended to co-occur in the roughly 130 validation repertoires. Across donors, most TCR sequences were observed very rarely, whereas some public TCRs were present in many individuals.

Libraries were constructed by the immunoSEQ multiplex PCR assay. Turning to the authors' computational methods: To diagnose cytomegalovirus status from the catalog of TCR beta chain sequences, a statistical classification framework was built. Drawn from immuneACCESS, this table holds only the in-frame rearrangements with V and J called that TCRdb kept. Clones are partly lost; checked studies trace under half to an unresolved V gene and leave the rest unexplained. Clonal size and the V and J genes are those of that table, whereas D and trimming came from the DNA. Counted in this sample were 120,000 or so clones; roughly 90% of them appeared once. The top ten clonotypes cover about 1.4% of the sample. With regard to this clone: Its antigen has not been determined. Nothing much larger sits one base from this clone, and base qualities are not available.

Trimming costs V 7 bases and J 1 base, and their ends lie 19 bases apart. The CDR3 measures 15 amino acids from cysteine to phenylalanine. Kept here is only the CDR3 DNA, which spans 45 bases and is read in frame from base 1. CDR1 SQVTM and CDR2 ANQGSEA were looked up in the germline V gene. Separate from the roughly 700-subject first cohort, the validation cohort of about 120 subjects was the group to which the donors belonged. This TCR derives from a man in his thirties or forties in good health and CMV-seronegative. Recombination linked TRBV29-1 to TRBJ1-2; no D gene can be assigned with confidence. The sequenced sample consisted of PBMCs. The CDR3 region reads CSAYLQSQNNYGYTF. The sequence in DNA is TGCAGCGCCTACCTACAGAGTCAGAATAACTATGGCTACACCTTC.